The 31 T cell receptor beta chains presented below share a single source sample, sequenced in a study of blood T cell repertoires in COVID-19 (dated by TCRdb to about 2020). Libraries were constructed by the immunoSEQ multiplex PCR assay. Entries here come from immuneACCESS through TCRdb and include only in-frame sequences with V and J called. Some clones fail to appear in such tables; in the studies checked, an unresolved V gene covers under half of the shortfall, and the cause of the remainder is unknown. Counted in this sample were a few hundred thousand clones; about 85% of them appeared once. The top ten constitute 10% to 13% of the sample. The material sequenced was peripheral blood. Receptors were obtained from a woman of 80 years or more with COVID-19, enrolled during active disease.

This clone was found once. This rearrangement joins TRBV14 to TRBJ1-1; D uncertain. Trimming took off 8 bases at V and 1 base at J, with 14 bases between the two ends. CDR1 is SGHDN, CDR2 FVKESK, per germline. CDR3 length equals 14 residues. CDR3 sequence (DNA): TGTGCCAGCCGGGTCCCGGGTGAGAACACTGAAGCTTTCTTT. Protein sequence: CASRVPGENTEAFF.

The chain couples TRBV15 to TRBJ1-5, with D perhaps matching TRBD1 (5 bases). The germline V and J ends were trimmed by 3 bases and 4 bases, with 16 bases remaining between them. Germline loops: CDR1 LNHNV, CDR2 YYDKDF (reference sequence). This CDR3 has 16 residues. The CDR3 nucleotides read TGTGCCACCAGCAGCCCCACCGGGGGAAGTAATCAGCCCCAGCATTTT. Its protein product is CATSSPTGGSNQPQHF.

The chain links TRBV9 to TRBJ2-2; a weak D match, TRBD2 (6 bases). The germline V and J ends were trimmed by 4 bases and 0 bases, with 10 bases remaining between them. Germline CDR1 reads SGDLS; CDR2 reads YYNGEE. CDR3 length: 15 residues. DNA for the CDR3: TGTGCCAGCAGCTCAGTAGCGGCGAACACCGGGGAGCTGTTTTTT. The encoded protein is CASSSVAANTGELFF.

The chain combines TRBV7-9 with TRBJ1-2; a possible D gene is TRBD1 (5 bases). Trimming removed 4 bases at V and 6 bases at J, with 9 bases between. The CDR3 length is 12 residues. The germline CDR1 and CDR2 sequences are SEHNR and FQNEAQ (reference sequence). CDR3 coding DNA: TGTGCCAGCAGCTCTAGGGGCGATGGCTACACCTTC. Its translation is CASSSRGDGYTF. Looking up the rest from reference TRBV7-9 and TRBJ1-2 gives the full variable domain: DTGVSQNPRHKITKRGQNVTFRCDPISEHNRLYWYRQTLGQGPEFLTYFQNEAQLEKSRLLSDRFSAERPKGSFSTLEIQRTEQGDSAMYLCASSSRGDGYTFGSGTRLTVV.

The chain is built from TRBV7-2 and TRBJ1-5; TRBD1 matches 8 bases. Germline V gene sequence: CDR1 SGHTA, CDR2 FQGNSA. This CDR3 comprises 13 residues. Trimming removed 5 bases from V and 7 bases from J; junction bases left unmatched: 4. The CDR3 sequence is CASSLDREQPQHF. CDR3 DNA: TGTGCCAGCAGCCTGGACAGGGAACAGCCCCAGCATTTT.

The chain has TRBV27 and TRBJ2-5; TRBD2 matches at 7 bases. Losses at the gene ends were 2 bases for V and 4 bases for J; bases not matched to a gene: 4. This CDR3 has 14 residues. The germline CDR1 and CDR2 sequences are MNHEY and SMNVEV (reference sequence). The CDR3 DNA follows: TGTGCCAGCAGTTTAGGAGTAGCGGGAGAGACCCAGTACTTC. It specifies CASSLGVAGETQYF.

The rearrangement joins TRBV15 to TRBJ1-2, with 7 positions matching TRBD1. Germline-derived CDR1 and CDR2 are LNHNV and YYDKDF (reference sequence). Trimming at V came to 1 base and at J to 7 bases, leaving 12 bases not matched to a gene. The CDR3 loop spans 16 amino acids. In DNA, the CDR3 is TGTGCCACCAGCAGAGCTGATTCTAGACAGGGAGGTGGCTACACCTTC. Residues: CATSRADSRQGGGYTF.

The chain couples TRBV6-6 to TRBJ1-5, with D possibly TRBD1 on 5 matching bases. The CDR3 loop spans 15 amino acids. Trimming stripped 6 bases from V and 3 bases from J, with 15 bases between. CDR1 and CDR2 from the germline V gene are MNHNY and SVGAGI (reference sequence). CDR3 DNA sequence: TGTGCCAGCAGCCTCCAGGGTCCGCACAATCAGCCCCAGCATTTT. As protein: CASSLQGPHNQPQHF.

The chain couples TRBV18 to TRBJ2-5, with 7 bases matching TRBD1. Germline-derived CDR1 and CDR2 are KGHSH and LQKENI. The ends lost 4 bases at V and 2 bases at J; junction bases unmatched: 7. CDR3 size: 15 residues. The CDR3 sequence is CASSLAGTVQETQYF. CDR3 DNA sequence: TGTGCCAGCTCACTAGCAGGGACAGTACAAGAGACCCAGTACTTC.

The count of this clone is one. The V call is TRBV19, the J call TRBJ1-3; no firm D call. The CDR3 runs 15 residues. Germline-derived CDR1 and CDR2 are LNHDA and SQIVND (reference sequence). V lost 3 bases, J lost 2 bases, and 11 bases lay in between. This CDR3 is CASSISRSPGNTIYF. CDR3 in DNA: TGTGCCAGTAGTATTTCGCGTAGCCCTGGAAACACCATATATTTT.

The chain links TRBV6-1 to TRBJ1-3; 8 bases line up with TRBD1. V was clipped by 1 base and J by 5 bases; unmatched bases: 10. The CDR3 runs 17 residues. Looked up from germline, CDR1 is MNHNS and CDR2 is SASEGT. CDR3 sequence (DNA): TGTGCCAGCAGTGAAGGGCCCAGACAGGGGCTAAGAAACACCATATATTTT. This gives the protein CASSEGPRQGLRNTIYF.

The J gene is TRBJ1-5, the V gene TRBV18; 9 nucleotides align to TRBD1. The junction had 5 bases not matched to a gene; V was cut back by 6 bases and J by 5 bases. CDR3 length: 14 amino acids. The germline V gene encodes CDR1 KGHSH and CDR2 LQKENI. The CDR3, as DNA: TGTGCCAGCTCGGAACAGGGGGCTGATCAGCCCCAGCATTTT. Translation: CASSEQGADQPQHF.

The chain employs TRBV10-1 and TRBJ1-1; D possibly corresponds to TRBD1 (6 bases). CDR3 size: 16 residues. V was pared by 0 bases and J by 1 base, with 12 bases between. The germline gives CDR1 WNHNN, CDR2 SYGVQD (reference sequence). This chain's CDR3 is CASSESEGHANTEAFF. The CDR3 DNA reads TGCGCCAGCAGTGAGTCTGAGGGACATGCGAACACTGAAGCTTTCTTT.

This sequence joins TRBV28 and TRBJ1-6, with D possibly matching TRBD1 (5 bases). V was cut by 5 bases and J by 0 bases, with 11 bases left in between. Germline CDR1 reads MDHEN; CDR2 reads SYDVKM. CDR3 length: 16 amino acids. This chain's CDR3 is CASSRQLNSYNSPLHF. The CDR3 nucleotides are TGTGCCAGCAGTCGACAGCTAAACTCCTATAATTCACCCCTCCACTTT.

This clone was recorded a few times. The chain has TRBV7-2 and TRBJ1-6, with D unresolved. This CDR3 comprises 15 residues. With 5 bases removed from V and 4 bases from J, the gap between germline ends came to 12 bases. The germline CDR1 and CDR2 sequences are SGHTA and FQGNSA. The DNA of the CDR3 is TGTGCCAGCAGCACCGACAATGCTTATAATTCACCCCTCCACTTT. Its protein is CASSTDNAYNSPLHF.

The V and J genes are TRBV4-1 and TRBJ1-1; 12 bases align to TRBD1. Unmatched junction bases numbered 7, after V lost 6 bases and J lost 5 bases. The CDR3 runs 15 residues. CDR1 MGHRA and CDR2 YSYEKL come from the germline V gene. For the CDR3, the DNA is TGCGCCAGCAGGGTGGGACAGGGGGCGACGACTGAAGCTTTCTTT. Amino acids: CASRVGQGATTEAFF.

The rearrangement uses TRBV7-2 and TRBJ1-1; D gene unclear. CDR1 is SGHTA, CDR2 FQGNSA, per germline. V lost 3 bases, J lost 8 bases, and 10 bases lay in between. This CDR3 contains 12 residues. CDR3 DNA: TGTGCCAGCAGCTTTGGGGAGGGCGAAGCTTTCTTT. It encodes CASSFGEGEAFF.

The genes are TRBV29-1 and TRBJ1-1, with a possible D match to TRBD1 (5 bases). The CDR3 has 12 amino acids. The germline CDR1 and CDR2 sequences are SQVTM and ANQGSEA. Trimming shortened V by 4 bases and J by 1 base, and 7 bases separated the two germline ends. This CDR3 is CSVGGRNTEAFF. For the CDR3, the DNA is TGCAGCGTTGGGGGCCGGAACACTGAAGCTTTCTTT. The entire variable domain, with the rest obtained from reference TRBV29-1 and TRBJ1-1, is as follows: SAVISQKPSRDICQRGTSLTIQCQVDSQVTMMFWYRQQPGQSLTLIATANQGSEATYESGFVIDKFPISRPNLTFSTLTVSNMSPEDSSIYLCSVGGRNTEAFFGQGTRLTVV.

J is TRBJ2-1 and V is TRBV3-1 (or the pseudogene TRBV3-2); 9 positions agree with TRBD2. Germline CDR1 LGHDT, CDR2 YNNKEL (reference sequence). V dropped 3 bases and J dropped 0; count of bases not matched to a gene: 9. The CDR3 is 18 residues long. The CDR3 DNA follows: TGTGCCAGCAGCCAGGGATACCTAGCGGGGCGCTCCTACAATGAGCAGTTCTTC. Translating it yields CASSQGYLAGRSYNEQFF.

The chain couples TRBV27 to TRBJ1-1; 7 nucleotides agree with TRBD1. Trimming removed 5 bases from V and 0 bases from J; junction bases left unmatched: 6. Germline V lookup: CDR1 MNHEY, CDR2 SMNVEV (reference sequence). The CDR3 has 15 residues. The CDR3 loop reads CASSMRQGVNTEAFF. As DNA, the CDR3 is TGTGCCAGCAGTATGCGACAGGGAGTGAACACTGAAGCTTTCTTT.

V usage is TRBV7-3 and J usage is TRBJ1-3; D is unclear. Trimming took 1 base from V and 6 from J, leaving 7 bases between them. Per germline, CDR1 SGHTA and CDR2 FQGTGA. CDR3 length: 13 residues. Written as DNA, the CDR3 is TGTGCCAGCAGCTTAAACAGCCAAAACACCATATATTTT. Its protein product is CASSLNSQNTIYF. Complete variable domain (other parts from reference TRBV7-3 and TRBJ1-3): GAGVSQTPSNKVTEKGKYVELRCDPISGHTALYWYRQSLGQGPEFLIYFQGTGAADDSGLPNDRFFAVRPEGSVSTLKIQRTERGDSAVYLCASSLNSQNTIYFGEGSWLTVV.

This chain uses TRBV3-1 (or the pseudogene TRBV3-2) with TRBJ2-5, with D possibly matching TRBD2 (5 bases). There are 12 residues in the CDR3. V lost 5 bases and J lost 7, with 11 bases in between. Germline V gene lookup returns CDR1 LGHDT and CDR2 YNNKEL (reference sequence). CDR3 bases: TGTGCCAGCAGCAGAGGAGAGGGGACCCAGTACTTC. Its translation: CASSRGEGTQYF.

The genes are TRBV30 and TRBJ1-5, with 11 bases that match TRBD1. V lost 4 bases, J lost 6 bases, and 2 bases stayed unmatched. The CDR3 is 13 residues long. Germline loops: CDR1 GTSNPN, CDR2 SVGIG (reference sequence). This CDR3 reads CAWTGTGGQPQHF. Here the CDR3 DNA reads TGTGCCTGGACCGGGACAGGGGGTCAGCCCCAGCATTTT.

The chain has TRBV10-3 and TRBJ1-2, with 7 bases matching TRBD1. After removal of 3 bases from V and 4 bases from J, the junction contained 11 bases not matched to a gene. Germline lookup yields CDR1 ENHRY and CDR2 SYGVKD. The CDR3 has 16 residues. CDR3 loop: CAISDPQGTVAYGYTF. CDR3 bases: TGTGCCATCAGTGACCCCCAGGGGACAGTAGCCTATGGCTACACCTTC.

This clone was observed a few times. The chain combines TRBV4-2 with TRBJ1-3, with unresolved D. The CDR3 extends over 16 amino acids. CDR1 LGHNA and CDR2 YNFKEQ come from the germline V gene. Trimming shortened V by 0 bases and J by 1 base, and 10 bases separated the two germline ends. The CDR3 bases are TGTGCCAGCAGCCAAGATCTCCCGTTTTCTGGAAACACCATATATTTT. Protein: CASSQDLPFSGNTIYF.

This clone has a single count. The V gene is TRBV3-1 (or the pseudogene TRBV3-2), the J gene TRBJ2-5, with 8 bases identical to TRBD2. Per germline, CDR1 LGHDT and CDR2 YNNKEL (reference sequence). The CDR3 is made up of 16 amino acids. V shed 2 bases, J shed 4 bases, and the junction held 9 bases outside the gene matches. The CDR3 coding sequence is TGTGCCAGCAGCCAAACCGGGACTAGGGTCCGAGAGACCCAGTACTTC. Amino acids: CASSQTGTRVRETQYF.

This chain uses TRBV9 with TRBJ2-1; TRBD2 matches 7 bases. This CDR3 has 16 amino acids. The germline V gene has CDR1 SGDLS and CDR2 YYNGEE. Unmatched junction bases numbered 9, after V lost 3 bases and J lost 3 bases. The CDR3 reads CASSASAGTGYNEQFF. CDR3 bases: TGTGCCAGCAGCGCCTCAGCGGGGACCGGCTACAATGAGCAGTTCTTC. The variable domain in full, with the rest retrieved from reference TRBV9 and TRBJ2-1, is DSGVTQTPKHLITATGQRVTLRCSPRSGDLSVYWYQQSLDQGLQFLIQYYNGEERAKGNILERFSAQQFPDLHSELNLSSLELGDSALYFCASSASAGTGYNEQFFGPGTRLTVL.

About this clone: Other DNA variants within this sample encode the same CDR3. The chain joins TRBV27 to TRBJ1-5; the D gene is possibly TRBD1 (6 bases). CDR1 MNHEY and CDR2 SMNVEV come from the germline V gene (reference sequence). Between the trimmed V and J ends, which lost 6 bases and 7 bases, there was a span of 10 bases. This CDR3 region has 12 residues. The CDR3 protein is CASSLRGQPQHF. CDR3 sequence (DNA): TGTGCCAGCAGCCTCAGGGGACAGCCCCAGCATTTT.

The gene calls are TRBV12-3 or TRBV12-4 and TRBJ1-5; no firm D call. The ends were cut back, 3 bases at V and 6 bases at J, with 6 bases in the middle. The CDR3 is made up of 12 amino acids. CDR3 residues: CASSFWSQPQHF. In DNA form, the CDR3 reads TGTGCCAGCAGTTTTTGGAGTCAGCCCCAGCATTTT.

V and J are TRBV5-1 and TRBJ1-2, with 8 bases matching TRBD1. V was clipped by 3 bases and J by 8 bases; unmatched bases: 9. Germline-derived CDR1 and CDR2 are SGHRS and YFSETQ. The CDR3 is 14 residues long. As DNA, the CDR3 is TGCGCCAGCAGCTCGACAGGGGAAGTGAGCGGCTACACCTTC. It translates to CASSSTGEVSGYTF.

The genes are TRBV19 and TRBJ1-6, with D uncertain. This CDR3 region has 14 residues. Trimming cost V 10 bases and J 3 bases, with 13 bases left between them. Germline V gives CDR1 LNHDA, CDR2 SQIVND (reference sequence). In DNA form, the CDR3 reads TGTGCCACTCCCAACAGAAACTATAATTCACCCCTCCACTTT. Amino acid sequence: CATPNRNYNSPLHF. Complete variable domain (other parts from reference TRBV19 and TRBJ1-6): DGGITQSPKYLFRKEGQNVTLSCEQNLNHDAMYWYRQDPGQGLRLIYYSQIVNDFQKGDIAEGYSVSREKKESFPLTVTSAQKNPTAFYLCATPNRNYNSPLHFGNGTRLTVT.